The sequence of this T cell receptor beta chain was determined in a study of vaccination and CD4 T cells after COVID-19. Looking at the study overall: Overlapping spike peptides from SARS-CoV-2, HCoV-NL63, HCoV-OC43 and HCoV-229E served to stimulate the cells.

This CDR3 has 14 residues. CDR1 and CDR2 (germline): SGHVS, FNYEAQ. V lost 1 base and J lost 1, with 7 bases in between. About this clonotype: The target antigen is unknown.

Cultured CD4+ T-cell DNA underwent Oncomine TCR Beta short-read sequencing. MiXCR, applied by TCRdb to the PCR reads, yields one record per CDR3 protein. The table shows 15,000 to 17,000 distinct CDR3 sequences, with 39% occurring only once. Treatment noted: roughly ten-day PBMC culture with coronavirus spike peptide pools or control peptides (ViraFEST assay). First, ViraFEST expanded antigen-specific T cells with peptide pools, and next it sequenced the TCRs. Cell culture was performed with roughly 1.8 million PBMCs per well in the presence of about 10 IU/ml IL-2 and 10 ug/ml peptide pools. Source: CD4+ T cells from blood, cultured in vitro, taken before SARS-CoV-2 vaccination. V gene TRBV7-6 combines with J gene TRBJ1-1; no firm D call. This receptor was taken from a human donor who had recovered from COVID-19. The CDR3 is CASSLGDENTEAFF. The CDR3 DNA reads TGTGCCAGCAGCTTAGGCGATGAGAACACTGAAGCTTTCTTT.